This TCR beta chain was documented in a study of cytomegalovirus exposure and HLA in healthy donors. As for this clone: Its antigen is currently unknown.

The CDR3 is 16 amino acids. CDR1 and CDR2 (germline): SGHDN, FVKESK. V lost 3 bases and J lost 5; bases outside the gene matches: 12. General study points: Productive rates of about 90% or about 30% were seen for most TCR beta V segments in an earlier analysis.

The primer mix had 60 Vbeta and 13 Jbeta primers. Profiled with immunoSEQ multiplex PCR; TCRdb holds only in-frame clones, not every one. In the table there are 150,000 or so clones, over 65% of which are singletons. The rearrangement joins TRBV14 to TRBJ2-5; TRBD2 matches 7 bases. The sequenced material came from PBMCs. The receptor was isolated from a man between 18 and 29 years old in good health and CMV-seropositive. Here the CDR3 reads CASSHDGEGVGETQYF. The DNA for the CDR3 is TGTGCCAGCAGCCACGACGGGGAGGGTGTCGGGGAGACCCAGTACTTC.